These 26 T cell receptor beta chains share one sample of origin, sequenced in a study of shared clonotypes between healthy human individuals. Assay used: immunoSEQ multiplex PCR; TCRdb lists only in-frame clones, some missing. Altogether around 700,000 clones are present, around 72% being singletons, with the ten largest covering 1.8%. Sequencing input: memory CD4+ T cells sorted from blood. The subset here: CD45RA-negative fraction. The source is a woman in her 30s in good health.

V gene TRBV18 combines with J gene TRBJ2-3; D possibly corresponds to TRBD1 (6 bases). The V and J ends lost 3 bases and 2 bases respectively, with 15 bases between them. Germline assignment: CDR1 KGHSH and CDR2 LQKENI. The CDR3 is made up of 16 amino acids. The CDR3 reads CASSPLARTDTDTQYF. Here the CDR3 DNA reads TGTGCCAGCTCACCTCTAGCAAGGACAGACACAGATACGCAGTATTTT. The whole variable domain, filled in from reference TRBV18 and TRBJ2-3, reads NAGVMQNPRHLVRRRGQEARLRCSPMKGHSHVYWYRQLPEEGLKFMVYLQKENIIDESGMPKERFSAEFPKEGPSILRIQQVVRGDSAAYFCASSPLARTDTDTQYFGPGTRLTVL.

The genes are TRBV5-1 and TRBJ1-4; tentatively, D is TRBD1 (5 bases). Per germline, CDR1 SGHRS and CDR2 YFSETQ. The V end lost 1 base, the J end lost 8 bases, and 12 bases lay between the germline ends. The CDR3 is 14 amino acids. The CDR3 DNA is TGCGCCAGCAGCTTGCGGGGGTATGGCGAAAAACTGTTTTTT. It specifies CASSLRGYGEKLFF.

In its sample, this clone was seen a few times. V is TRBV6-5 and J is TRBJ1-1; D gene ambiguous. Per the germline V gene, CDR1 is MNHEY and CDR2 is SVGAGI. The germline V and J ends were trimmed by 7 bases and 2 bases, with 14 bases remaining between them. There are 14 residues in the CDR3. The CDR3 is CASTTEEGNTEAFF. The CDR3 DNA reads as TGTGCCAGCACTACAGAGGAAGGAAACACTGAAGCTTTCTTT.

The chain joins TRBV2 to TRBJ2-3, with TRBD2 matching 9 bases. V lost 5 bases and J lost 8; bases outside the gene matches: 14. The germline V gene encodes CDR1 SNHLY and CDR2 FYNNEI. The CDR3 contains 16 residues. The CDR3 here is CASSLLAGVPYATQYF. In DNA, the CDR3 is TGTGCCAGCAGTTTACTAGCGGGCGTACCCTACGCTACGCAGTATTTT.

The chain uses TRBV19 and TRBJ2-4; maybe TRBD1 (5 bases). Per the germline V gene, CDR1 is LNHDA and CDR2 is SQIVND (reference sequence). The CDR3 runs to 13 residues. The V and J ends lost 3 bases and 6 bases respectively, with 9 bases between them. CDR3 sequence reads: CASSIQGPNIQYF. The CDR3 nucleotides are TGTGCCAGTAGTATCCAGGGTCCAAACATTCAGTACTTC.

The chain recombines TRBV18 with TRBJ1-1, with a possible D match to TRBD1 (5 bases). The V and J ends lost 6 bases and 1 base respectively, with 12 bases between them. This CDR3 region has 14 residues. The germline CDR1 and CDR2 sequences are KGHSH and LQKENI. CDR3 in amino acids: CASSGSQGNTEAFF. DNA for the CDR3: TGTGCCAGCTCGGGCAGTCAGGGGAACACTGAAGCTTTCTTT.

CDR3 loop: CASSDRTGYPDTQYF. The CDR3 nucleotides are TGCGCCAGCAGTGATCGGACAGGGTATCCAGATACGCAGTATTTT. This rearrangement joins TRBV10-1 to TRBJ2-3, with TRBD1 matching 8 bases. CDR1 and CDR2 from the germline V gene are WNHNN and SYGVQD (reference sequence). Losses at the gene ends were 3 bases for V and 4 bases for J; bases not matched to a gene: 6. The CDR3 covers 15 residues.

The chain recombines TRBV28 with TRBJ2-7; TRBD1 might be the D (6 bases). CDR3 length: 17 residues. V lost 1 base, J lost 1 base, and 17 bases lay in between. Germline CDR1 reads MDHEN; CDR2 reads SYDVKM. The CDR3 region is CASSLLISPGESYEQYF. CDR3 DNA: TGTGCCAGCAGTTTATTAATCTCTCCAGGGGAGTCCTACGAGCAGTACTTC.

This rearrangement joins TRBV25-1 to TRBJ2-3, with D possibly matching TRBD2 (7 bases). Trimming removed 5 bases at V and 8 bases at J, with 23 bases between. The germline CDR1 and CDR2 sequences are MGHDK and SYGVNS. This CDR3 is 16 amino acids long. Here the CDR3 DNA reads TGTGCCAGCAGTCTCCTCCGGGGGGCGGGTGCGTCTACGCAGTATTTT. It codes for CASSLLRGAGASTQYF.

This clone came up many times. Within the sample, other DNA sequences also encode this same CDR3. The chain combines TRBV27 with TRBJ1-3; weak D call: TRBD1 (5 bases). The CDR3 is made up of 13 amino acids. Germline V lookup: CDR1 MNHEY, CDR2 SMNVEV (reference sequence). V lost 5 bases and J lost 7, with 12 bases in between. CDR3 amino acids: CASSPTGGNTIYF. DNA of the CDR3: TGTGCCAGCAGTCCCACGGGGGGGAACACCATATATTTT.

The chain links TRBV7-2 to TRBJ2-7, with TRBD2 identical over 11 bases. The CDR3 runs 15 residues. With V trimmed by 6 bases and J by 2 bases, 6 bases remained unmatched. Germline-derived CDR1 and CDR2 are SGHTA and FQGNSA. This CDR3 is CASRPLAGGPYEQYF. In nucleotides, the CDR3 is TGTGCCAGCAGGCCTCTAGCGGGGGGACCCTACGAGCAGTACTTC.

This chain connects TRBV5-1 to TRBJ2-6; TRBD1 matches at 8 bases. The CDR3 is 16 amino acids. Germline-derived CDR1 and CDR2 are SGHRS and YFSETQ. Losses at the gene ends were 0 bases for V and 2 bases for J; bases not matched to a gene: 1. CDR3: CASSLDRGAGANVLTF. In nucleotides, the CDR3 is TGCGCCAGCAGCTTGGACAGGGGGGCTGGGGCCAACGTCCTGACTTTC.

The rearrangement uses TRBV27 and TRBJ2-1; 10 positions agree with TRBD2. Trimming took 5 bases from V and 3 from J; bases not matched to a gene: 10. Germline CDR1 and CDR2: MNHEY and SMNVEV (reference sequence). The CDR3 covers 17 residues. The chain's CDR3 is CASSLKREGGYYNEQFF. Written as DNA, the CDR3 is TGTGCCAGCAGTCTTAAGCGGGAGGGGGGGTACTACAATGAGCAGTTCTTC.

The chain is built from TRBV5-4 and TRBJ1-1; 10 positions match TRBD1. The germline CDR1 and CDR2 sequences are SGHNT and YYREEE (reference sequence). This CDR3 is built from 14 residues. V was clipped by 3 bases and J by 4 bases; unmatched bases: 3. CDR3 sequence reads: CASSWDRGGTEAFF. The CDR3 nucleotides are TGTGCCAGCAGCTGGGACAGGGGCGGCACTGAAGCTTTCTTT.

The rearrangement joins TRBV2 to TRBJ2-5; D is possibly TRBD1 or TRBD2 (7 bases each). Germline CDR1 and CDR2: SNHLY and FYNNEI. This CDR3 spans 13 amino acids. Deletions cut 6 bases from V and 5 bases from J, with 13 bases between. CDR3 nucleotides: TGTGCCAGCAGCCGACAGGGAGGGGAGACCCAGTACTTC. As protein: CASSRQGGETQYF.

The chain has TRBV7-8 and TRBJ1-2; 7 bases map to TRBD1. The CDR3 has 13 residues. V trimming: 0 bases; J trimming: 8 bases; junction bases outside the gene matches: 3. CDR1 is SGHVS and CDR2 is FQNEAQ in the germline V gene. Written as DNA, the CDR3 is TGTGCCAGCAGCTTAGCGACAGGGTCGGGCTACACCTTC. Its protein is CASSLATGSGYTF.

V gene TRBV11-3 combines with J gene TRBJ1-1, with D unresolved. Germline V CDR1 and CDR2: SGHNT, YENEEA. The germline V and J ends were trimmed by 1 base and 5 bases, with 14 bases remaining between them. CDR3 length equals 15 residues. CDR3 region: CASSLGTEPKTEAFF. For the CDR3, the DNA is TGTGCCAGCAGCTTAGGAACAGAGCCTAAAACTGAAGCTTTCTTT. The entire variable domain, with the rest obtained from reference TRBV11-3 and TRBJ1-1, is as follows: EAGVVQSPRYKIIEKKQPVAFWCNPISGHNTLYWYLQNLGQGPELLIRYENEEAVDDSQLPKDRFSAERLKGVDSTLKIQPAELGDSAVYLCASSLGTEPKTEAFFGQGTRLTVV.

This clone was observed a single time. The same CDR3 can be traced to other DNA sequences in this sample. The CDR3 DNA reads as TGTGCCAGCAGTTCGGGGATACTCACCGGGGAGCTGTTTTTT. It yields the protein CASSSGILTGELFF. The chain couples TRBV6-5 to TRBJ2-2; tentative D call: TRBD2 (5 bases). V was shortened by 4 bases and J by 4 bases, with 10 bases between the two germline ends. Germline-derived CDR1 and CDR2 are MNHEY and SVGAGI. This CDR3 has 14 residues.

This clone was observed once. The V and J genes are TRBV18 and TRBJ1-5; perhaps TRBD1 as D (5 bases). The CDR3 spans 13 residues. V lost 5 bases and J lost 4, with 9 bases in between. Germline V gene sequence: CDR1 KGHSH, CDR2 LQKENI. This CDR3 reads CASSGTPNQPQHF. In DNA form, the CDR3 reads TGTGCCAGCTCAGGGACCCCGAATCAGCCCCAGCATTTT.

This chain joins TRBV19 and TRBJ1-2; D may be TRBD1 (5 bases). This CDR3 is 11 amino acids long. CDR1 is LNHDA and CDR2 is SQIVND in the germline V gene (reference sequence). V lost 7 bases and J lost 8, with 11 bases in between. Here the CDR3 reads CASNIGGGYTF. As DNA, the CDR3 is TGTGCCAGTAATATCGGGGGAGGCTACACCTTC.

The chain employs TRBV5-1 and TRBJ2-1; D may be TRBD2 (5 bases). Germline values: CDR1 SGHRS, CDR2 YFSETQ. This CDR3 is built from 14 residues. V was cut by 6 bases and J by 3 bases, with 13 bases left in between. As DNA, the CDR3 is TGCGCCAGCAACTTAGGTGGGAGCTACAATGAGCAGTTCTTC. Its protein product is CASNLGGSYNEQFF.

CDR3 coding DNA: TGCAGCGTTGAAGATCTTCACGGCGGGATTGAAAAACTGTTTTTT. This gives the protein CSVEDLHGGIEKLFF. The chain couples TRBV29-1 to TRBJ1-4; no clear D. This CDR3 region has 15 residues. Between the trimmed V and J ends, which lost 0 bases and 7 bases, there was a span of 15 bases. Germline CDR1 reads SQVTM; CDR2 reads ANQGSEA.

The chain joins TRBV28 to TRBJ1-5; 10 nucleotides match TRBD1. This CDR3 has 16 amino acids. Germline V gives CDR1 MDHEN, CDR2 SYDVKM. V was clipped by 5 bases and J by 7 bases; unmatched bases: 11. This CDR3 is CASSLPGQGTGQPQHF. In DNA form, the CDR3 reads TGTGCCAGCAGTCTCCCGGGACAGGGGACGGGGCAGCCCCAGCATTTT.

The sample holds one count of this clone. V usage is TRBV27 and J usage is TRBJ2-7; no firm D call. V was shortened by 7 bases and J by 0 bases, with 19 bases between the two germline ends. Germline CDR1 reads MNHEY; CDR2 reads SMNVEV (reference sequence). The CDR3 spans 16 residues. This CDR3 is CASTPRIPLDSYEQYF. DNA for the CDR3: TGTGCCAGCACGCCCCGCATCCCGTTGGACTCCTACGAGCAGTACTTC.

This chain uses TRBV27 with TRBJ2-7, with 13 bases matching TRBD2. The V segment lost 5 bases and the J segment 0 bases; nucleotides outside the gene matches: 7. This CDR3 spans 17 amino acids. Germline CDR1 is MNHEY and CDR2 is SMNVEV (reference sequence). CDR3 bases: TGTGCCAGCAGTGTCCCCGGGACTAGCGGGACCTCCTACGAGCAGTACTTC. Its protein is CASSVPGTSGTSYEQYF.

The V and J genes are TRBV11-2 and TRBJ2-5; D might be TRBD1 (6 bases). V lost 1 base, J lost 7 bases, and 13 bases lay in between. CDR1 and CDR2 from the germline V gene are SGHAT and FQNNGV. The CDR3 consists of 14 residues. The CDR3 bases are TGTGCCAGCAGCTTAGTACAGGGCCATAGGACCCAGTACTTC. It codes for CASSLVQGHRTQYF.